This T cell receptor beta chain was sequenced for a study of technical replicates of blood from a few donors. Profiling relied on immunoSEQ multiplex PCR, and the TCRdb table lists in-frame clones only, not all of them. Of about 76,000 clones detected, roughly 94% appear once; the ten largest clones hold about 0.4%. This CDR3 has 10 residues. V dropped 5 bases and J dropped 3 bases, with 2 bases sitting between them. Per the germline V gene, CDR1 is SGHVS and CDR2 is FQNEAQ. The sequenced sample was T cells isolated from PBMCs. The rearrangement links TRBV7-8 to TRBJ2-7, with D unresolved. This TCR was recovered from a human donor in good health. CDR3 protein: CASSLYEQYF. The CDR3 bases are TGTGCCAGCAGCCTCTACGAGCAGTACTTC.